Following are 15 T cell receptor beta chains from one sample sequenced in a study of beta chain features in type 1 diabetes. Whole-study findings and limits: When Type 1 diabetes patients were examined, their TCRB CDR3s proved moderately but significantly shorter in all four CD4+ subsets.

These receptors are not linked to any known antigen. Sequenced material consisted of expressed TCRB transcripts (all of the isolated RNA was reverse transcribed). Measured with immunoSEQ multiplex PCR; TCRdb has only the in-frame clones, and not every one. The sample holds approximately 150,000 clones, roughly an eighth seen once. The sequenced sample consisted of central memory CD4+ T cells from blood. All receptors derive from a young man with type 1 diabetes.

The V and J genes are TRBV19 and TRBJ1-5; D unclear. V shed 3 bases and J shed 0 bases, with 12 bases lying between them. The CDR3 is made up of 16 amino acids. Germline-derived CDR1 and CDR2 are LNHDA and SQIVND (reference sequence). In DNA form, the CDR3 reads TGTGCCAGTAGTATCCCCCCAGATTATAGCAATCAGCCCCAGCATTTT. It translates to CASSIPPDYSNQPQHF. The full variable domain, its missing parts supplied by reference TRBV19 and TRBJ1-5, is DGGITQSPKYLFRKEGQNVTLSCEQNLNHDAMYWYRQDPGQGLRLIYYSQIVNDFQKGDIAEGYSVSREKKESFPLTVTSAQKNPTAFYLCASSIPPDYSNQPQHFGDGTRLSIL.

The CDR3 loop is CAWNRGADTEAFF. The CDR3 region has the DNA TGTGCCTGGAACCGGGGGGCGGACACTGAAGCTTTCTTT. The chain couples TRBV30 to TRBJ1-1, with D perhaps TRBD1 (6 bases). The germline gives CDR1 GTSNPN, CDR2 SVGIG (reference sequence). Trimming pared 4 bases from V and 3 bases from J, leaving 12 bases between. The CDR3 consists of 13 residues.

The chain couples TRBV9 to TRBJ2-5; weak D call: TRBD1 (6 bases). Germline CDR1 reads SGDLS; CDR2 reads YYNGEE. The CDR3 covers 13 residues. Between the trimmed V and J ends, which lost 0 bases and 4 bases, there was a span of 7 bases. In DNA, the CDR3 is TGTGCCAGCAGCGTAGAGGACAGAGAGACCCAGTACTTC. Protein sequence: CASSVEDRETQYF.

This clone showed up many times. The chain recombines TRBV27 with TRBJ2-7, with 7 bases fitting TRBD1. This CDR3 has 14 residues. CDR1 and CDR2 (germline): MNHEY, SMNVEV (reference sequence). V gave up 6 bases and J gave up 0 bases; unmatched junction bases: 5. CDR3 sequence: CASSQGVASYEQYF. CDR3 coding DNA: TGTGCCAGCAGCCAGGGGGTTGCCTCCTACGAGCAGTACTTC.

This clone was counted between two and nine times. The CDR3 sequence is CATSVGESQGTQYF. The CDR3 nucleotides read TGCGCCACTTCCGTAGGGGAATCACAGGGGACGCAGTATTTT. The genes are TRBV5-1 and TRBJ2-3; 7 bases map to TRBD1. V gave up 9 bases and J gave up 9 bases; unmatched junction bases: 16. The V gene's germline CDR1 is SGHRS and CDR2 YFSETQ. The CDR3 is 14 residues long.

In this sample, this clone turned up a few times. This chain links TRBV7-3 with TRBJ1-2, with 9 bases identical to TRBD1. Per the germline V gene, CDR1 is SGHTA and CDR2 is FQGTGA. With 5 bases clipped from V and 2 bases from J, the junction kept 0 bases outside the gene matches. CDR3 size: 13 residues. The CDR3 reads CASSDRGNYGYTF. The CDR3 region has the DNA TGTGCCAGCAGCGACAGGGGGAACTATGGCTACACCTTC.

This clone occurred a few times. Distinct nucleotide sequences in the sample also encode this CDR3. The rearrangement joins TRBV2 to TRBJ2-3; a weak D match, TRBD2 (5 bases). This CDR3 has 11 amino acids. Trimming pared 8 bases from V and 4 bases from J, leaving 7 bases between. CDR1 is SNHLY and CDR2 is FYNNEI in the germline V gene. CDR3 amino acids: CASGSSDTQYF. The CDR3 bases are TGTGCCAGCGGGAGCTCAGATACGCAGTATTTT.

This clone was detected only a few times. V is TRBV28 and J is TRBJ2-2; TRBD2 matches 9 bases. Looked up from germline, CDR1 is MDHEN and CDR2 is SYDVKM. The CDR3 sequence is 17 residues long. The V segment lost 5 bases and the J segment 0 bases; nucleotides outside the gene matches: 7. The CDR3 DNA reads as TGTGCCAGCAGTGCTGCTAGCGGGAAAGCGAACACCGGGGAGCTGTTTTTT. This gives the protein CASSAASGKANTGELFF.

V and J are TRBV27 and TRBJ2-7; 8 bases fit TRBD2. J gave up 2 bases and V 2 bases, and 8 bases lay outside the gene matches. This CDR3 is 16 amino acids long. The germline CDR1 and CDR2 sequences are MNHEY and SMNVEV (reference sequence). The CDR3 bases are TGTGCCAGCAGTTTAGATAGGGGTAGCGGGACCTACGAGCAGTACTTC. It translates to CASSLDRGSGTYEQYF.

This clone has more than one count but fewer than ten. The gene calls are TRBV5-1 and TRBJ2-3; D may be TRBD1 (6 bases). The ends were cut back, 4 bases at V and 2 bases at J, with 17 bases in the middle. The CDR3 contains 16 residues. Germline lookup yields CDR1 SGHRS and CDR2 YFSETQ. The CDR3 loop reads CASSLPRQGPTDTQYF. The DNA of the CDR3 is TGCGCCAGCAGCCTCCCGAGGCAGGGGCCCACAGATACGCAGTATTTT.

This clone was seen only a few times. This CDR3 reads CASSVGTHPGNEQYF. CDR3 bases: TGTGCCAGCAGCGTAGGGACTCACCCAGGGAACGAGCAGTACTTC. The chain uses TRBV9 and TRBJ2-7; the D gene could be TRBD1 or TRBD2 (5 bases each). The V gene's germline CDR1 is SGDLS and CDR2 YYNGEE. This CDR3 contains 15 residues. V lost 0 bases, J lost 5 bases, and 15 bases lay in between.

The J gene is TRBJ2-7, the V gene TRBV5-6; D uncertain. The CDR3 totals 13 residues. The V gene's germline CDR1 is SGHDT and CDR2 YYEEEE. V was cut by 0 bases and J by 4 bases, with 8 bases left in between. The CDR3 DNA is TGTGCCAGCAGCTTGGAGGATAGTTACGAGCAGTACTTC. This encodes CASSLEDSYEQYF.

This clone was counted many times. The CDR3 bases are TGCGCCAGCAGCCTACAAGGACTAGCGGGGGACTACGAGCAGTACTTC. Amino acid sequence: CASSLQGLAGDYEQYF. J is TRBJ2-7 and V is TRBV4-1; 13 bases fit TRBD2. In germline, CDR1 is MGHRA, CDR2 YSYEKL. With 4 bases clipped from V and 3 bases from J, the junction kept 6 bases outside the gene matches. The CDR3 has 16 amino acids.

This chain uses TRBV7-6 with TRBJ1-3; the D is unclear. This CDR3 is 13 amino acids long. The V and J ends lost 2 bases and 4 bases respectively, with 6 bases between them. CDR1 is SGHVS, CDR2 FNYEAQ, per germline. CDR3 bases: TGTGCCAGCAGCTTACGGGCCGGAAACACCATATATTTT. Protein sequence: CASSLRAGNTIYF.

V usage is TRBV18 and J usage is TRBJ1-6; D remains ambiguous. Trimming took 2 bases from V and 8 from J, leaving 10 bases between them. This CDR3 has 14 amino acids. CDR1 is KGHSH, CDR2 LQKENI, per germline. The CDR3 sequence: CASSPGYGDSPLHF. In DNA form, the CDR3 reads TGTGCCAGCTCACCAGGGTATGGAGATTCACCCCTCCACTTT.